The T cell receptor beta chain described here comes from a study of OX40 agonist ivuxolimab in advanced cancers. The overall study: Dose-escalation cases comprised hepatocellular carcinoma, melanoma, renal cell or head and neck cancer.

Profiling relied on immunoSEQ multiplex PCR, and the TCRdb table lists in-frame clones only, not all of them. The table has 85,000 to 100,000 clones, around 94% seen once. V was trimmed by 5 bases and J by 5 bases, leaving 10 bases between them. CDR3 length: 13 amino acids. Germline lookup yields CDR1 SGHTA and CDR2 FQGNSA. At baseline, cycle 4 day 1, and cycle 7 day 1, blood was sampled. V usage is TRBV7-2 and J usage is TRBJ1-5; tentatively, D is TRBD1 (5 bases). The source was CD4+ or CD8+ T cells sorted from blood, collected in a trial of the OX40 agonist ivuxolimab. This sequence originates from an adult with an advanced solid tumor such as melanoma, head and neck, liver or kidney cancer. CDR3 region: CASSLDTDQPQHF. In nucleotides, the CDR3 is TGTGCCAGCAGCCTGGACACTGATCAGCCCCAGCATTTT.